A single sample gave rise to the 17 T cell receptor beta chains below, sequenced in a study of blood T cell repertoires in COVID-19. Clones were sequenced by immunoSEQ multiplex PCR, and TCRdb holds only the in-frame ones, with some missing. The table lists under 350,000 clones, around 89% of them singletons. The sequencing input was peripheral blood. These receptors were obtained from a man aged 35-49 years with acute or convalescent COVID-19.

The V gene is TRBV2, the J gene TRBJ2-7; maybe TRBD2 (5 bases). The CDR3 contains 16 residues. Germline V lookup: CDR1 SNHLY, CDR2 FYNNEI. The ends were cut back, 8 bases at V and 0 bases at J, with 20 bases in the middle. The CDR3 nucleotides read TGTGCCAGCCTGGGAGAACTCCTCGCTGCCTCCTACGAGCAGTACTTC. It codes for CASLGELLAASYEQYF.

The rearrangement joins TRBV21-1 to TRBJ2-2; TRBD1, the D gene given by the table, was not confirmed from the DNA. TRBV21-1 is classified as a pseudogene. The CDR3 runs to 13 residues. CDR3 loop: CASRPRGPGELFF. CDR3 bases: TGTGCCAGCAGACCAAGGGGGCCCGGGGAGCTGTTTTTT.

The chain couples TRBV29-1 to TRBJ1-1, with 8 bases matching TRBD1. The CDR3 contains 15 residues. Germline V gives CDR1 SQVTM, CDR2 ANQGSEA. J was trimmed by 3 bases and V by 5 bases; bases with no gene match: 11. The CDR3 spells CSVPRGGTGYTEAFF. The CDR3 DNA sequence: TGCAGCGTTCCACGGGGTGGGACAGGCTACACTGAAGCTTTCTTT.

This clone came up once. The J gene is TRBJ1-1, the V gene TRBV2; TRBD1 matches 9 bases. This CDR3 is built from 15 residues. Germline CDR1 and CDR2: SNHLY and FYNNEI. J gave up 10 bases and V 3 bases, and 12 bases lay outside the gene matches. CDR3 nucleotide sequence: TGTGCCAGCAGTGAGTCTGGTGGGACAGGGAGCCGAGCTTTCTTT. It codes for CASSESGGTGSRAFF.

In this sample, this clone turned up many times. The gene calls are TRBV20-1 and TRBJ2-7; 8 bases match TRBD2. The CDR3 spans 19 residues. CDR1 is DFQATT and CDR2 is SNEGSKA in the germline V gene (reference sequence). J gave up 6 bases and V 3 bases, and 25 bases lay outside the gene matches. The CDR3 DNA is TGCAGTGCTAGTGATGTGTTGGCGGGGGGCCCCGGCTGGCTTAGCGAGCAGTACTTC. Its translation: CSASDVLAGGPGWLSEQYF.

The chain recombines TRBV5-1 with TRBJ1-4, with D possibly matching TRBD1 (6 bases). V was cut by 0 bases and J by 7 bases, with 10 bases left in between. Germline CDR1 reads SGHRS; CDR2 reads YFSETQ. This CDR3 has 14 amino acids. The CDR3 protein is CASSLGGHGEKLFF. The CDR3 DNA is TGCGCCAGCAGCTTGGGGGGACACGGTGAAAAACTGTTTTTT.

The chain is built from TRBV30 and TRBJ1-5; unclear D gene. CDR3 size: 13 residues. Germline-derived CDR1 and CDR2 are GTSNPN and SVGIG (reference sequence). Trimming stripped 0 bases from V and 4 bases from J, with 7 bases between. CDR3 protein: CAWSVRWNQPQHF. Here the CDR3 DNA reads TGTGCCTGGAGTGTACGGTGGAATCAGCCCCAGCATTTT.

V gene TRBV6-5 combines with J gene TRBJ2-7, with 8 bases identical to TRBD2. CDR1 and CDR2 (germline): MNHEY, SVGAGI. V was clipped by 6 bases and J by 3 bases; unmatched bases: 10. The CDR3 spans 15 residues. CDR3 nucleotides: TGTGCCAGCAGCGATACTAGCGGCAGGAGCTACGAGCAGTACTTC. Translation: CASSDTSGRSYEQYF.

The rearrangement joins TRBV2 to TRBJ1-4; TRBD1 agrees at 7 bases. CDR1 and CDR2 from the germline V gene are SNHLY and FYNNEI. The CDR3 loop spans 14 amino acids. Trimming took 7 bases from V and 8 from J; bases not matched to a gene: 10. The CDR3 region is CASTKQGLDEKLFF. CDR3 nucleotides: TGTGCCAGCACCAAACAGGGGCTAGACGAAAAACTGTTTTTT.

V gene TRBV6-5 combines with J gene TRBJ2-1; tentative D call: TRBD2 (5 bases). This CDR3 contains 15 residues. Germline V gene data show CDR1 as MNHEY and CDR2 as SVGAGI. Deletions cut 0 bases from V and 7 bases from J, with 13 bases between. DNA for the CDR3: TGTGCCAGCAGTTACTCGAGGACTGAGGATAATGAGCAGTTCTTC. It is translated as CASSYSRTEDNEQFF.

In this sample, this clone turned up once. As DNA, the CDR3 is TGTGCCAGTAGTACTGCAGGGGATACGCAGTATTTT. Amino acids: CASSTAGDTQYF. The genes are TRBV19 and TRBJ2-3; perhaps TRBD1 as D (5 bases). Trimming cost V 4 bases and J 6 bases, with 8 bases left between them. Germline CDR1 LNHDA, CDR2 SQIVND (reference sequence). CDR3 length equals 12 residues. Filled out from reference TRBV19 and TRBJ2-3, the complete variable domain reads DGGITQSPKYLFRKEGQNVTLSCEQNLNHDAMYWYRQDPGQGLRLIYYSQIVNDFQKGDIAEGYSVSREKKESFPLTVTSAQKNPTAFYLCASSTAGDTQYFGPGTRLTVL.

The genes are TRBV2 and TRBJ2-7, with a weak D call TRBD1 (5 bases). CDR1 and CDR2 (germline): SNHLY, FYNNEI. Trimming cost V 3 bases and J 1 base, with 10 bases left between them. The CDR3 is 14 residues long. Written as DNA, the CDR3 is TGTGCCAGCAGTGAGCAGGGTGCTTCCTACGAGCAGTACTTC. Residues: CASSEQGASYEQYF. Drawing the rest from reference TRBV2 and TRBJ2-7, the complete variable domain is EPEVTQTPSHQVTQMGQEVILRCVPISNHLYFYWYRQILGQKVEFLVSFYNNEISEKSEIFDDQFSVERPDGSNFTLKIRSTKLEDSAMYFCASSEQGASYEQYFGPGTRLTVT.

The V and J genes are TRBV20-1 and TRBJ1-5; D uncertain. From germline, CDR1 is DFQATT and CDR2 SNEGSKA (reference sequence). The V end was cut by 3 bases, the J end by 6 bases, with 9 bases between. This CDR3 is built from 12 residues. Here the CDR3 DNA reads TGCAGTGCTAGTCCGGGAAGTCAGCCCCAGCATTTT. The encoded protein is CSASPGSQPQHF.

This clone was recorded only once. The chain links TRBV9 to TRBJ2-3; 14 bases map to TRBD2. Trimming cost V 0 bases and J 5 bases; bases outside gene matches: 8. This CDR3 is built from 18 residues. Germline values: CDR1 SGDLS, CDR2 YYNGEE. The CDR3 bases are TGTGCCAGCAGCGTAGTTGGACTAGCGGGGGGCTCCAGAGATACGCAGTATTTT. It codes for CASSVVGLAGGSRDTQYF.

As to this clone: The junction departs from germline at one end; a sequencing error may be responsible. This sequence joins TRBV5-1 and TRBJ2-2, with a weak D call TRBD2 (7 bases). The length of the CDR3 is 13 residues. CDR1 and CDR2 (germline): SGHRS, YFSETQ. In nucleotides, the CDR3 is TGCGCCACCGGGCCGGGGGGCTACGGGGAACTGTTTTTT. Its protein product is CATGPGGYGELFF.

This clone is a singleton in its sample. The chain uses TRBV27 and TRBJ2-2; TRBD2 might be the D (6 bases). The CDR3 runs to 16 residues. The germline gives CDR1 MNHEY, CDR2 SMNVEV (reference sequence). V was trimmed by 5 bases and J by 1 base, leaving 14 bases between them. CDR3 coding DNA: TGTGCCAGCAGTCCCCCCTTCGGGGGGAACACCGGGGAGCTGTTTTTT. This translates into CASSPPFGGNTGELFF.

The rearrangement links TRBV29-1 to TRBJ2-1; TRBD1 matches 9 bases. The CDR3 consists of 14 residues. In germline, CDR1 is SQVTM, CDR2 ANQGSEA. The junction had 7 bases not matched to a gene; V was cut back by 6 bases and J by 4 bases. The CDR3, as DNA: TGCAGCGTCGGACAGGGGAGGGTATACAATGAGCAGTTCTTC. Translating gives CSVGQGRVYNEQFF.